Listed below are T cell receptor beta chains from one sample, sequenced in a study of CD4 T cells in relation to SARS-CoV-2 and coronaviruses. Profiled with immunoSEQ multiplex PCR; TCRdb holds only in-frame clones, not every one. The sample holds about 21,000 clones; 74% are singletons and the top ten take 9.5% to 15%. Which antigens these TCRs recognize remains unknown. Material: CD4+ T cells from PBMCs, cultured in vitro. The receptors originated from a human donor in good health. CDR3s include the opening cysteine and the closing phenylalanine or tryptophan. The D gene is left open where the match is weak. Part of the rows lack a size; the others show once, few, many or a class for expanded clones.

j_gene,v_gene,abundance,d_gene,CDR3aa,CDR3nt
TRBJ2-5,TRBV15,once,NA,CATSRDFGTIDDKTLQETQYF,TGTGCCACCAGCAGAGACTTCGGGACCATCGACGACAAAACGCTCCAAGAGACCCAGTACTTC
TRBJ2-7,TRBV7-2,NA,TRBD2,CASSYQGTSGAFYEQYF,TGTGCCAGCAGCTATCAGGGTACTAGCGGAGCTTTCTACGAGCAGTACTTC
TRBJ2-5,TRBV6-1,NA,NA,CASSEGLGGETQYF,TGTGCCAGCAGTGAAGGGCTGGGAGGCGAGACCCAGTACTTC
TRBJ2-1,TRBV29-1,NA,NA,CSVDNPERSSYNEQFF,TGCAGCGTTGACAACCCAGAGAGGAGCTCCTACAATGAGCAGTTCTTC
TRBJ2-7,TRBV5-4,NA,TRBD2,CASSSTLLAGKGEQYF,TGTGCCAGCAGCTCCACATTACTAGCGGGGAAGGGCGAGCAGTACTTC
TRBJ1-2,TRBV12-3/TRBV12-4,NA,TRBD1,CASSTAGQEGYTF,TGTGCCAGCAGTACAGCCGGACAGGAGGGCTACACCTTC
TRBJ1-5,TRBV11-2,NA,NA,CASSLGSGNRGPQHF,TGTGCCAGCAGCTTAGGTTCGGGTAATCGGGGGCCCCAGCATTTT
TRBJ2-1,TRBV19,NA,NA,CASSTGIFNEQFF,TGTGCCAGTAGTACTGGGATTTTCAATGAGCAGTTCTTC
TRBJ1-6,TRBV20-1,NA,NA,CSASSGSPSPLHF,TGCAGTGCTAGTTCCGGGTCCCCTTCACCCCTCCACTTT
TRBJ2-1,TRBV7-2,NA,TRBD1,CASSYRGTGDHNEQFF,TGTGCCAGCAGCTATCGCGGGACAGGGGACCACAATGAGCAGTTCTTC
TRBJ1-1,TRBV27,NA,NA,CASSSAGRQAFF,TGTGCCAGCAGTTCCGCGGGGAGGCAAGCTTTCTTT
TRBJ1-1,TRBV19,NA,NA,CASSISAGVIMNTEAFF,TGTGCCAGTAGTATTTCGGCAGGCGTGATAATGAACACTGAAGCTTTCTTT
TRBJ1-4,TRBV6-1,NA,NA,CASSEVGGANEKLFF,TGTGCCAGCAGTGAAGTGGGGGGGGCTAATGAAAAACTGTTTTTT
TRBJ2-7,TRBV9,NA,TRBD1,CASSADPGQIYEQYF,TGTGCCAGCAGCGCAGATCCGGGACAGATCTACGAGCAGTACTTC
TRBJ2-7,TRBV27,few,TRBD2,CASSLGLAGSYEQYF,TGTGCCAGCAGTCTGGGACTAGCGGGATCCTACGAGCAGTACTTC
TRBJ1-1,TRBV7-9,NA,NA,CASSLSGALTEAFF,TGTGCCAGCAGCTTGTCGGGGGCGCTCACTGAAGCTTTCTTT
TRBJ1-4,TRBV5-5,NA,NA,CASSLNGLVDEKLFF,TGTGCCAGCAGCTTGAACGGGCTGGTGGATGAAAAACTGTTTTTT
TRBJ2-2,TRBV10-1,NA,NA,CASSGGWTGELFF,TGCGCCAGCAGTGGGGGCTGGACCGGGGAGCTGTTTTTT
TRBJ2-7,TRBV7-3,NA,NA,CASSPLPGAAYEQYF,TGTGCCAGCAGCCCCCTTCCCGGGGCCGCCTACGAGCAGTACTTC
TRBJ2-5,TRBV19,NA,NA,CASSDLGAQETQYF,TGTGCCAGTAGTGACCTGGGGGCCCAAGAGACCCAGTACTTC
TRBJ1-6,TRBV28,NA,TRBD1,CASRGQGSNSPLHF,TGTGCCAGCAGAGGACAGGGTTCAAATTCACCCCTCCACTTT
TRBJ1-1,TRBV6-5,NA,NA,CASSYSPGTGNTEAFF,TGTGCCAGCAGTTACTCTCCCGGGACGGGGAACACTGAAGCTTTCTTT
TRBJ1-1,TRBV11-2,NA,NA,CASTLSRNTEAFF,TGTGCCAGCACCCTGTCCAGGAACACTGAAGCTTTCTTT
TRBJ2-1,TRBV15,medium-sized,NA,CATSRDGAWEQFF,TGTGCCACCAGCAGAGATGGCGCTTGGGAACAGTTCTTC
TRBJ1-5,TRBV3-1/TRBV3-2,NA,NA,CASSQGGPQHF,TGTGCCAGCAGCCAAGGGGGGCCCCAGCATTTT
TRBJ1-1,TRBV12-3/TRBV12-4,NA,NA,CASSLASQAFF,TGTGCCAGCAGTTTAGCGAGCCAAGCTTTCTTT
TRBJ2-5,TRBV18,NA,TRBD2,CASSPTSGRAGETQYF,TGTGCCAGCTCGCCGACTAGCGGGAGGGCCGGGGAGACCCAGTACTTC
TRBJ1-5,TRBV19,few,TRBD1,CASRTTWGQSNQPQHF,TGTGCCAGTAGGACGACCTGGGGACAGAGCAATCAGCCCCAGCATTTT
TRBJ1-3,TRBV4-1,NA,TRBD1,CASSQQQGGGNTIYF,TGCGCCAGCAGCCAGCAACAGGGGGGTGGAAACACCATATATTTT
TRBJ2-7,TRBV18,NA,NA,CASSPATHYEQYF,TGTGCCAGCTCACCAGCGACCCACTACGAGCAGTACTTC
TRBJ1-1,TRBV2,few,NA,CASRGGDGTEAFF,TGTGCCAGTCGTGGGGGGGATGGGACTGAAGCTTTCTTT
TRBJ1-4,TRBV20-1,NA,NA,CSASRQGDEKLFF,TGCAGTGCTAGTCGGCAGGGAGATGAAAAACTGTTTTTT
TRBJ2-7,TRBV7-9,NA,NA,CASSLGRQGEQYF,TGTGCCAGCAGCTTAGGACGGCAGGGCGAGCAGTACTTC
TRBJ1-2,TRBV6-1,NA,NA,CASSELGRAPDNYGYTF,TGTGCCAGCAGTGAACTTGGGCGTGCACCAGACAACTATGGCTACACCTTC
TRBJ2-7,TRBV6-1,NA,NA,CASSDMTRYHEQYF,TGTGCCAGCAGTGATATGACTAGATACCACGAGCAGTACTTC
TRBJ2-1,TRBV18,NA,TRBD2,CASSPGASGTYNEQFF,TGTGCCAGCTCACCAGGGGCTAGCGGGACATACAATGAGCAGTTCTTC
TRBJ2-3,TRBV1,NA,NA,CTSSRNKEQGKEADTQYF,TGCACCAGCAGTCGAAATAAAGAGCAGGGAAAGGAGGCAGATACGCAGTATTTT
TRBJ1-3,TRBV9,NA,NA,CASSPRNGVSGNTIYF,TGTGCCAGCAGCCCTAGGAACGGGGTCTCTGGAAACACCATATATTTT
TRBJ2-5,TRBV12-5,NA,TRBD1,CASGLVPGTGDGQETQYF,TGTGCTAGTGGTTTGGTACCCGGGACAGGGGACGGACAAGAGACCCAGTACTTC
TRBJ2-2,TRBV2,NA,NA,CASSEWAGGELFF,TGTGCCAGCAGTGAATGGGCAGGCGGGGAGCTGTTTTTT
TRBJ1-5,TRBV28,NA,NA,CASSLTVQPQHF,TGTGCCAGCAGTTTGACGGTTCAGCCCCAGCATTTT
TRBJ1-6,TRBV19,NA,NA,CASSIGLVSYNSPLHF,TGTGCCAGTAGTATCGGATTGGTATCTTATAATTCACCCCTCCACTTT
TRBJ2-6,TRBV18,NA,TRBD1,CASLRPGQGVSGANVLTF,TGTGCCAGCTTAAGGCCGGGACAGGGGGTGTCTGGGGCCAACGTCCTGACTTTC
TRBJ1-2,TRBV10-2,NA,TRBD1,CASSAGQGARYGYTF,TGCGCCAGCAGTGCGGGACAGGGGGCACGGTATGGCTACACCTTC
TRBJ2-5,TRBV3-1/TRBV3-2,NA,NA,CASSQDAAGGKTQYF,TGTGCCAGCAGCCAAGACGCGGCAGGGGGGAAGACCCAGTACTTC
TRBJ2-5,TRBV15,NA,NA,CATGSRVQETQYF,TGTGCCACCGGGTCTAGAGTCCAAGAGACCCAGTACTTC
TRBJ2-5,TRBV24-1,NA,TRBD2,CATGGLAADQETQYF,TGTGCCACCGGGGGACTAGCGGCAGACCAAGAGACCCAGTACTTC
TRBJ1-1,TRBV20-1,NA,NA,CSASPPPGSTEAFF,TGCAGTGCTAGTCCCCCTCCAGGGTCCACTGAAGCTTTCTTT
TRBJ1-1,TRBV15,few,NA,CATSRESGMNTEAFF,TGTGCCACCAGCAGAGAAAGTGGTATGAACACTGAAGCTTTCTTT
TRBJ2-3,TRBV7-2,NA,TRBD1,CASSSDRAADTQYF,TGTGCCAGCAGCTCAGACAGGGCGGCAGATACGCAGTATTTT
TRBJ2-7,TRBV2,few,NA,CASSRLTGIPYEQYF,TGTGCCAGCAGCCGACTAACAGGGATCCCCTACGAGCAGTACTTC
TRBJ1-6,TRBV7-2,NA,NA,CASSLVSRANSPLHF,TGTGCCAGCAGCTTAGTATCCAGGGCAAATTCACCCCTCCACTTT
TRBJ2-7,TRBV7-9,NA,NA,CASSGSSYEQYF,TGTGCCAGCAGCGGTAGCTCCTACGAGCAGTACTTC
TRBJ2-2,TRBV7-2,few,NA,CASSLDFPAANTGELFF,TGTGCCAGCAGCTTAGATTTTCCAGCGGCGAACACCGGGGAGCTGTTTTTT
TRBJ2-7,TRBV29-1,NA,TRBD2,CSVASGRYEQYF,TGCAGCGTTGCTAGCGGGAGGTACGAGCAGTACTTC